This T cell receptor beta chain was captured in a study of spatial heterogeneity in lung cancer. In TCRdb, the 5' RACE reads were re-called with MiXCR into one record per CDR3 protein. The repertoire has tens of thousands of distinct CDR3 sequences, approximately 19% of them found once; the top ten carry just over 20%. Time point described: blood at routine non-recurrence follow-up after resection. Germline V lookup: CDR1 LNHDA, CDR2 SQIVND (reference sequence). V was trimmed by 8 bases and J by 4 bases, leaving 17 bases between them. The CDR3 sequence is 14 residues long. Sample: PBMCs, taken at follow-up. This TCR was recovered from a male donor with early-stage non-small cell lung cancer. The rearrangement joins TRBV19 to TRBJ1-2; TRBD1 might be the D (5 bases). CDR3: CASGQGAQGYGYTF. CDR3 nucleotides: TGTGCCAGTGGGCAGGGAGCTCAGGGCTATGGCTACACCTTC.